These T cell receptor beta chains were read from a single sample in a study of control samples from healthy donors and cancer patients. This table comes from immunoSEQ multiplex PCR, and its TCRdb copy is limited to in-frame clones, with some not included. The sample holds tens of thousands of clones; around 95% are singletons and the top ten take around 1.9%. Sample: blood. The receptors were sampled from a woman aged 25 to 39 in good health. The CDR3 runs from the conserved cysteine through the conserved F or W. Each record gives: clone size, J gene, D gene, V gene, CDR3 DNA, CDR3 protein. The D gene is left open where the match is weak. Not every row has a clone size; where given, it reads once, few, many or a size class.

>-|TRBJ1-3|-|TRBV9
TGTGCCAGCAGCGGGTCGAGTACTGGAAACACCATATATTTT
CASSGSSTGNTIYF
>-|TRBJ1-5|TRBD1|TRBV24-1
TGTGCCACCAGTGACCGAGACAGGGTTGGACAGCCCCAGCATTTT
CATSDRDRVGQPQHF
>-|TRBJ2-7|-|TRBV27
TGTGCCAGCAGTTACACAGGGGAGGTCTACGAGCAGTACTTC
CASSYTGEVYEQYF
>-|TRBJ1-2|-|TRBV6-5
TGTGCCAGCAGTCGGGATTCGGTCGATGGCTACACCTTC
CASSRDSVDGYTF
>-|TRBJ2-2|TRBD1|TRBV7-9
TGTGCCAGCAGCCACCAGGGGGCGACCGGGGAGCTGTTTTTT
CASSHQGATGELFF
>-|TRBJ1-1|-|TRBV28
TGTGCCAGCAGTTTCCCCGGGACACCGAACACTGAAGCTTTCTTT
CASSFPGTPNTEAFF
>-|TRBJ1-1|TRBD1|TRBV28
TGTGCCAGCAGTTCAGACAGGGGGCTTGACACTGAAGCTTTCTTT
CASSSDRGLDTEAFF
>-|TRBJ1-1|-|TRBV11-2
TGTGCCAGCAGCTTACATAAGAACACTGAAGCTTTCTTT
CASSLHKNTEAFF
>-|TRBJ1-5|TRBD1|TRBV7-8
TGTGCCAGCAGCTCCGCGGACAGGAGTCAGCCCCAGCATTTT
CASSSADRSQPQHF
>-|TRBJ2-2|-|TRBV6-6
TGTGCCAGCAGTTATCAGCGGACGAACACCGGGGAGCTGTTTTTT
CASSYQRTNTGELFF
>-|TRBJ2-5|TRBD1|TRBV2
TGTGCCAGCAGTGAAAGGGGGCTAGAGACCCAGTACTTC
CASSERGLETQYF
>-|TRBJ2-3|TRBD2|TRBV4-2
TGTGCCAGCAGCCAAGTCAGAGGGGCGACTAGCAGGAAAGCTAGCACAGATACGCAGTATTTT
CASSQVRGATSRKASTDTQYF
>-|TRBJ2-1|TRBD2|TRBV5-6
TGTGCCAGCAGCATTCGGACTAGCGGGAGTAGGGATGAGCAGTTCTTC
CASSIRTSGSRDEQFF
>-|TRBJ2-7|TRBD1|TRBV4-1
TGCGCCAGCAGCCAAGGTTGGAGACAGGGGTTCCACGAGCAGTACTTC
CASSQGWRQGFHEQYF
>-|TRBJ2-1|-|TRBV2
TGTGCCAGCAGCGCAATAAACAATGAGCAGTTCTTC
CASSAINNEQFF
>once|TRBJ1-6|-|TRBV11-2
TGTGCCAGCAGCTTAGGAGGCGGCTGGCGGGGGAATTCACCCCTCCACTTT
CASSLGGGWRGNSPLHF
>-|TRBJ1-5|-|TRBV19
TGTGCCAGTAGTATAGGTCACGGTCCTAATCAGCCCCAGCATTTT
CASSIGHGPNQPQHF
>-|TRBJ2-7|TRBD2|TRBV6-5
TGTGCCAGCAGTTACACTAGCGGGTCCTCCTACGAGCAGTACTTC
CASSYTSGSSYEQYF
>few|TRBJ2-7|TRBD2|TRBV5-1
TGCGCCAGCAGCTCAGATCCTAGCGGGAGCTACGAGCAGTACTTC
CASSSDPSGSYEQYF
>-|TRBJ2-7|TRBD1|TRBV27
TGTGCCAGCAGTTTAGGGACAGGGGTTAACGAGCAGTACTTC
CASSLGTGVNEQYF
>-|TRBJ2-7|-|TRBV6-1
TGTGCCAGCAGTGAAGCAGGAGGCGAGCAGTACTTC
CASSEAGGEQYF
>-|TRBJ2-5|-|TRBV12-3/TRBV12-4
TGTGCCACCAAATGGGGGGGCGCGGAGACCCAGTACTTC
CATKWGGAETQYF
>-|TRBJ2-1|TRBD2|TRBV5-1
TGCGCCAGCAGCCGGCTGGGAGGGCGAGACACGCCCAGCTCCTACAATGAGCAGTTCTTC
CASSRLGGRDTPSSYNEQFF
>-|TRBJ2-7|TRBD1|TRBV7-2
TGTGCCAGCAGCTTAGCCGACAGGGTCTACGAGCAGTACTTC
CASSLADRVYEQYF
>-|TRBJ2-3|-|TRBV20-1
TGCAGTGCTAGTCTAGTGGATACGCAGTATTTT
CSASLVDTQYF
>once|TRBJ2-7|TRBD1|TRBV27
TGTGCCAGCAGTCCAGGACAGGGGGCCTACGAGCAGTACTTC
CASSPGQGAYEQYF
>once|TRBJ2-1|-|TRBV12-3/TRBV12-4
TGTGCCAGCAGTTTAATTTCTGGGGATGAGCAGTTCTTC
CASSLISGDEQFF
>-|TRBJ2-1|TRBD2|TRBV2
TGTGCCAGCAGTGAACGACTAGCGGGAGTGGTTGAGCAGTTCTTC
CASSERLAGVVEQFF
>-|TRBJ2-7|-|TRBV2
TGTGCCAGCAGTGTGGGGAACTACGAGCAGTACTTC
CASSVGNYEQYF
>-|TRBJ2-7|-|TRBV11-1
TGTGCCAGCAGCTTAGGGCAGGACTACGAGCAGTACTTC
CASSLGQDYEQYF
>-|TRBJ2-3|-|TRBV25-1
TGTGCCAGCACTGGAGGGAGCGCAGATACGCAGTATTTT
CASTGGSADTQYF
>once|TRBJ1-5|-|TRBV6-1
TGTGCCAGCAGTGTCCCCTCCGGACGAAATAGCAATCAGCCCCAGCATTTT
CASSVPSGRNSNQPQHF
>-|TRBJ2-7|TRBD2|TRBV28
TGTGCCAGCAGTTCCCTCTTGGCGGGGGACCACTACGAGCAGTACTTC
CASSSLLAGDHYEQYF
>-|TRBJ1-1|-|TRBV7-9
TGTGCCAGCAGCCCGCGGAACACTGAAGCTTTCTTT
CASSPRNTEAFF
>-|TRBJ1-1|TRBD1|TRBV19
TGTGCCAGCAGACAGGGAGCTGAGAACACTGAAGCTTTCTTT
CASRQGAENTEAFF
>-|TRBJ2-1|TRBD2|TRBV15
TGTGCCACCAGCAGCACCGGGACTAGCAGCTACAATGAGCAGTTCTTC
CATSSTGTSSYNEQFF
>-|TRBJ2-2|TRBD1|TRBV4-2
TGTGCCAGCAGCCCCCGGGACAGGGGCCCCGGGGAGCTGTTTTTT
CASSPRDRGPGELFF
>-|TRBJ2-3|TRBD2|TRBV28
TGTGCCAGCGCTGGAGGTGGCGGCGGGAGGGTTGATACGCAGTATTTT
CASAGGGGGRVDTQYF
>-|TRBJ1-6|-|TRBV4-2
TGTGCCAGCAGCCAAGATTCCCGTTCACCCCTCCACTTT
CASSQDSRSPLHF
>-|TRBJ2-1|-|TRBV19
TGTGCCAGTAGTATCCCGCGCTGGCAGTTCTTC
CASSIPRWQFF
>-|TRBJ1-1|TRBD1|TRBV2
TGTGCCAGCAGTGAAGACAGGGGGGTTACTGAAGCTTTCTTT
CASSEDRGVTEAFF
>-|TRBJ1-3|-|TRBV5-1
TGCGCCAGCAGCTTGACAGGCTCTGGAAACACCATATATTTT
CASSLTGSGNTIYF
>-|TRBJ2-3|-|TRBV15
TGTGCCACCAGCAGAGATACCGGGACAGATACGCAGTATTTT
CATSRDTGTDTQYF
>once|TRBJ1-1|-|TRBV3-1/TRBV3-2
TGTGCCAGCAGCGATAAGGACGGGAACACTGAAGCTTTCTTT
CASSDKDGNTEAFF
>-|TRBJ2-7|-|TRBV27
TGTGCCAGCGAATGGGTTTACAGGTCCTTCTCCTACGAGCAGTACTTC
CASEWVYRSFSYEQYF
>-|TRBJ1-3|-|TRBV7-9
TGTGCCAGCAGCTTAGTTGGAGGAGGTCCAGCCGGAAACACCATATATTTT
CASSLVGGGPAGNTIYF
>-|TRBJ2-3|-|TRBV6-5
TGTGCCAGCAGCGGCAGGGCAGGTTCGGCAGATACGCAGTATTTT
CASSGRAGSADTQYF
>-|TRBJ2-1|TRBD1|TRBV5-6
TGTGCCAGCAGCTTGGCCGTCGGGACAGGGACTCTTGAGCAGTTCTTC
CASSLAVGTGTLEQFF
>-|TRBJ2-2|TRBD1|TRBV19
TGTGCCACCGAAACAGGGGGCCCCGGGGAGCTGTTTTTT
CATETGGPGELFF
>-|TRBJ2-5|TRBD2|TRBV3-1/TRBV3-2
TGTGCCAGCAGCCATTTAGTGGGACTAGCGGGAACCTACCAAGAGACCCAGTACTTC
CASSHLVGLAGTYQETQYF
>-|TRBJ2-5|-|TRBV11-2
TGTGCCAGCAGCTTGGGAATAGGGGAGACCCAGTACTTC
CASSLGIGETQYF
>-|TRBJ1-5|-|TRBV2
TGTGCCAGCAGTGCCGAAAGCCGGCCCCAGCATTTT
CASSAESRPQHF
>-|TRBJ1-1|-|TRBV10-2
TGCGCCAGCAGTTTGACAGGAGAGGACACTGAAGCTTTCTTT
CASSLTGEDTEAFF